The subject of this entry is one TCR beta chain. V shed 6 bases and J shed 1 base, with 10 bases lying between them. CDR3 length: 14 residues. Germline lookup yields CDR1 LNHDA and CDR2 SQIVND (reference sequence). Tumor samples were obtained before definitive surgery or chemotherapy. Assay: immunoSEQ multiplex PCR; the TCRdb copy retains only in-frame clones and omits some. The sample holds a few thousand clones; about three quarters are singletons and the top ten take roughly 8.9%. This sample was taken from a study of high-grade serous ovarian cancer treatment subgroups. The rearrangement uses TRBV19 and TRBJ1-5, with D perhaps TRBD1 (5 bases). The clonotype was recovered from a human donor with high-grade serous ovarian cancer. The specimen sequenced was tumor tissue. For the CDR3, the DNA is TGTGCCAGTAGAGGTCCAGGGAGCAATCAGCCCCAGCATTTT. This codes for CASRGPGSNQPQHF. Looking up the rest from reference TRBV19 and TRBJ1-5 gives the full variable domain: DGGITQSPKYLFRKEGQNVTLSCEQNLNHDAMYWYRQDPGQGLRLIYYSQIVNDFQKGDIAEGYSVSREKKESFPLTVTSAQKNPTAFYLCASRGPGSNQPQHFGDGTRLSIL.